The 16 T cell receptor beta chains reported below all come from one sample, sequenced in a study of blood T cell repertoires in COVID-19. The table came from immunoSEQ multiplex PCR; TCRdb's copy has only in-frame clones and leaves some out. The sample carries about 82,000 clones, roughly 80% recorded once. The material sequenced was peripheral blood. These receptor sequences come from a middle-aged woman with active or convalescent COVID-19.

The rearrangement links TRBV12-2 to TRBJ2-7; the table's D gene call, TRBD2, was not cross checked with the DNA. TRBV12-2 is a pseudogene locus. This CDR3 contains 14 residues. CDR3 coding DNA: TGTGCAAGTCGGACCCCTTGCGGGAGTGGCGAGCAGTACTTC. Translation gives CASRTPCGSGEQYF.

The chain recombines TRBV28 with TRBJ1-2; 9 positions match TRBD1. This CDR3 spans 14 amino acids. Losses at the gene ends were 5 bases for V and 8 bases for J; bases not matched to a gene: 9. Germline V gene sequence: CDR1 MDHEN, CDR2 SYDVKM. The CDR3 DNA reads TGTGCCAGCAGTGGGCTTACAGGGGGCTGGGGCTACACCTTC. This gives the protein CASSGLTGGWGYTF.

This clone appeared a few times. This sequence joins TRBV29-1 and TRBJ2-7, with TRBD2 as a possible D gene (5 bases). V lost 4 bases and J lost 6, with 19 bases in between. The CDR3 consists of 14 residues. The germline V gene encodes CDR1 SQVTM and CDR2 ANQGSEA. The CDR3 DNA follows: TGCAGCGTTGTAATACGTGGGAGAAGTGCCGAGCAGTACTTC. Its protein is CSVVIRGRSAEQYF.

The J gene is TRBJ2-3, the V gene TRBV4-3, with D tentatively TRBD2 (6 bases). Trimming cost V 1 base and J 4 bases, with 12 bases left between them. This CDR3 spans 15 amino acids. Germline V gives CDR1 LGHNA, CDR2 YSLEER. This CDR3 reads CASSQGDLGADTQYF. DNA of the CDR3: TGCGCCAGCAGCCAAGGGGACTTAGGCGCAGATACGCAGTATTTT.

The chain links TRBV9 to TRBJ2-7; TRBD1 aligns across 7 bases. Germline V gene sequence: CDR1 SGDLS, CDR2 YYNGEE. V was clipped by 0 bases and J by 2 bases; unmatched bases: 11. The CDR3 has 17 amino acids. Here the CDR3 DNA reads TGTGCCAGCAGCGTAGTTGGATCGAGGGACAGAGCCTACGAGCAGTACTTC. Encoded protein: CASSVVGSRDRAYEQYF.

The chain links TRBV7-3 to TRBJ2-2; TRBD2 matches 8 bases. The CDR3 loop spans 17 amino acids. Germline V gene lookup returns CDR1 SGHTA and CDR2 FQGTGA. With 7 bases clipped from V and 7 bases from J, the junction kept 17 bases outside the gene matches. This CDR3 is CASTPNPRRGGGGELFF. As DNA, the CDR3 is TGTGCCAGCACCCCTAACCCCCGCCGGGGGGGTGGCGGGGAGCTGTTTTTT.

The chain uses TRBV5-6 and TRBJ2-5; tentative D call: TRBD2 (5 bases). Trimming removed 1 base at V and 4 bases at J, with 11 bases between. The CDR3 runs to 14 residues. Germline CDR1 and CDR2: SGHDT and YYEEEE. The CDR3 bases are TGTGCCAGCAGCTTGACTAGAGCCCGAGAGACCCAGTACTTC. It translates to CASSLTRARETQYF.

V usage is TRBV4-3 and J usage is TRBJ1-2; 7 nucleotides align to TRBD1. The germline CDR1 and CDR2 sequences are LGHNA and YSLEER. The J segment lost 4 bases and the V segment lost 0 bases, leaving 8 bases of the junction unmatched. This CDR3 contains 16 residues. CDR3 region: CASSQEGGGGSYGYTF. The CDR3 DNA reads TGCGCCAGCAGCCAAGAAGGAGGGGGCGGTAGCTATGGCTACACCTTC.

This chain uses TRBV6-5 with TRBJ1-1; D call uncertain. The CDR3 length is 14 residues. Germline V lookup: CDR1 MNHEY, CDR2 SVGAGI. V was trimmed by 4 bases and J by 0 bases, leaving 9 bases between them. DNA for the CDR3: TGTGCCAGCAGTTCCCTAAGCGTGAACACTGAAGCTTTCTTT. Translated: CASSSLSVNTEAFF.

J is TRBJ2-5 and V is TRBV9, with a possible D match to TRBD1 (6 bases). With 2 bases removed from V and 2 bases from J, the gap between germline ends came to 22 bases. Per the germline V gene, CDR1 is SGDLS and CDR2 is YYNGEE. The CDR3 has 18 amino acids. The CDR3 is CASSVGSGVLAKQETQYF. The DNA of the CDR3 is TGTGCCAGCAGCGTGGGGTCAGGGGTATTGGCCAAACAAGAGACCCAGTACTTC.

The rearrangement uses TRBV28 and TRBJ1-2, with 8 bases fitting TRBD1. Trimming cost V 6 bases and J 8 bases; bases outside gene matches: 11. Germline loops: CDR1 MDHEN, CDR2 SYDVKM. This CDR3 comprises 14 residues. In nucleotides, the CDR3 is TGTGCCAGCAGGACTGGACAGGGATCACAGGGCTACACCTTC. The encoded protein is CASRTGQGSQGYTF.

This clone occurred once. The chain joins TRBV6-1 to TRBJ2-2, with 8 positions matching TRBD1. The CDR3 is 17 amino acids. Germline V CDR1 and CDR2: MNHNS, SASEGT. The V gene end was trimmed by 2 bases and the J gene end by 4 bases; junction bases not matched to a gene: 9. The CDR3 bases are TGTGCCAGCAGTGAATGGCCAGGGGGCGAGGGCACCGGGGAGCTGTTTTTT. Its translation is CASSEWPGGEGTGELFF.

The chain is built from TRBV28 and TRBJ1-2; D may be TRBD1 (6 bases). The V and J ends lost 3 bases and 8 bases respectively, with 10 bases between them. Germline CDR1 and CDR2: MDHEN and SYDVKM. The CDR3 sequence is 12 residues long. As DNA, the CDR3 is TGTGCCAGCAGTTTTACAGGGTACGGCTACACCTTC. Translated: CASSFTGYGYTF.

The chain couples TRBV9 to TRBJ2-7; 9 bases line up with TRBD2. V shed 0 bases, J shed 7 bases, and the junction held 8 bases outside the gene matches. The CDR3 totals 15 residues. Germline V gene lookup returns CDR1 SGDLS and CDR2 YYNGEE. The CDR3 DNA reads as TGTGCCAGCAGCGTAGGATGGGCGGGGGGGCGTGAGCAGTACTTC. Protein product: CASSVGWAGGREQYF.

The J gene is TRBJ2-3, the V gene TRBV9; perhaps TRBD2 as D (6 bases). CDR1 and CDR2 from the germline V gene are SGDLS and YYNGEE. V was pared by 6 bases and J by 0 bases, with 14 bases between. The CDR3 totals 15 residues. Here the CDR3 reads CASTPAGSSTDTQYF. CDR3 nucleotide sequence: TGTGCCAGCACCCCCGCGGGGTCCAGCACAGATACGCAGTATTTT. The variable domain in full, with the rest retrieved from reference TRBV9 and TRBJ2-3, is DSGVTQTPKHLITATGQRVTLRCSPRSGDLSVYWYQQSLDQGLQFLIQYYNGEERAKGNILERFSAQQFPDLHSELNLSSLELGDSALYFCASTPAGSSTDTQYFGPGTRLTVL.

This sequence joins TRBV7-8 and TRBJ1-2; the D gene is possibly TRBD1 (5 bases). CDR3 size: 14 residues. The ends were cut back, 2 bases at V and 11 bases at J, with 18 bases in the middle. Germline CDR1 is SGHVS and CDR2 is FQNEAQ. This CDR3 is CASSLNGGGVEYTF. CDR3 DNA sequence: TGTGCCAGCAGCTTAAATGGGGGAGGGGTGGAATACACCTTC.